This entry lists 6 T cell receptor beta chains sequenced from one sample in a study of blood T cell repertoires in COVID-19. TCRdb's copy holds only in-frame clones and misses some; the assay was immunoSEQ multiplex PCR. In the table there are 250,000 to 350,000 clones, approximately 87% of which are singletons. Input material: peripheral blood. The origin of the receptors is a woman aged 25 to 39 with COVID-19, enrolled during active disease.

The chain recombines TRBV2 with TRBJ2-2, with D possibly being TRBD2 (5 bases). CDR3 size: 14 residues. V was cut by 5 bases and J by 1 base, with 8 bases left in between. Germline V gene sequence: CDR1 SNHLY, CDR2 FYNNEI. CDR3 loop: CASSREKNTGELFF. In nucleotides, the CDR3 is TGTGCCAGCAGTAGGGAGAAGAACACCGGGGAGCTGTTTTTT.

CDR3 bases: TGTGCCAGCAGCGTAGACCCCGGACTAGCGGGATCCTACGAGCAGTACTTC. This gives the protein CASSVDPGLAGSYEQYF. The chain uses TRBV9 and TRBJ2-7, with 12 bases identical to TRBD2. Germline CDR1 reads SGDLS; CDR2 reads YYNGEE. There are 17 residues in the CDR3. J lost 1 base, V lost 0 bases, and 5 bases had no gene match.

The chain uses TRBV11-2 and TRBJ2-1, with D tentatively TRBD2 (7 bases). The CDR3 is 16 amino acids. V was clipped by 1 base and J by 9 bases, with 19 bases between them. The germline gives CDR1 SGHAT, CDR2 FQNNGV. The CDR3 spells CASSLAGAGVALEQFF. The DNA of the CDR3 is TGTGCCAGCAGCTTAGCGGGGGCGGGAGTTGCGCTTGAGCAGTTCTTC.

The chain recombines TRBV24-1 with TRBJ2-1, with D possibly TRBD2 on 5 matching bases. V was shortened by 4 bases and J by 5 bases, with 14 bases between the two germline ends. Looked up from germline, CDR1 is KGHDR and CDR2 is SFDVKD. The CDR3 covers 15 residues. In nucleotides, the CDR3 is TGTGCCACCAGTGAGCCACTGTCTAGCAACAATGAGCAGTTCTTC. Translating it yields CATSEPLSSNNEQFF.

J is TRBJ1-4 and V is TRBV12-3 or TRBV12-4; a possible D gene is TRBD1 (5 bases). V shed 3 bases and J shed 8 bases, with 10 bases lying between them. The CDR3 contains 13 residues. CDR3 protein: CASSFQGGEKLFF. The DNA for the CDR3 is TGTGCCAGCAGTTTTCAGGGAGGGGAAAAACTGTTTTTT.

The rearrangement joins TRBV3-1 (or the pseudogene TRBV3-2) to TRBJ2-7; possibly TRBD2 for D (6 bases). Germline CDR1 is LGHDT and CDR2 is YNNKEL (reference sequence). V was pared by 4 bases and J by 0 bases, with 10 bases between. The CDR3 runs 14 residues. In nucleotides, the CDR3 is TGTGCCAGCAGCCCTACTAGCTTCTCCTACGAGCAGTACTTC. This gives the protein CASSPTSFSYEQYF.